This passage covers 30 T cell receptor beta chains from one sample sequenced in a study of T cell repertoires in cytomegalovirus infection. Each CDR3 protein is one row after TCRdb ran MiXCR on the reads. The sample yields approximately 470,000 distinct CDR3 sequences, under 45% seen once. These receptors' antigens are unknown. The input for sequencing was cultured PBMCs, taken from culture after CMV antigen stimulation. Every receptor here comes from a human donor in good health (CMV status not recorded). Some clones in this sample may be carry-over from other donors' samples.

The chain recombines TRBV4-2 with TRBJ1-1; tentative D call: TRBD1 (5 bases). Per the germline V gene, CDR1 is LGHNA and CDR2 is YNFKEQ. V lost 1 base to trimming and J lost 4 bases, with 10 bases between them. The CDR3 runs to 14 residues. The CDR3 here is CASSQAPGSTEAFF. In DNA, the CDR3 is TGTGCCAGCAGCCAAGCCCCAGGGAGCACTGAAGCTTTCTTT.

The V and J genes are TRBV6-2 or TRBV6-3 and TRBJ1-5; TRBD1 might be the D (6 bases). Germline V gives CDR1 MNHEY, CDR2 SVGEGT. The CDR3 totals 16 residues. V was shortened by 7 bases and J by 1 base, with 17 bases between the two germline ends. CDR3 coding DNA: TGTGCCAGCACCGAGCGGGGGCTAGTGAGCAATCAGCCCCAGCATTTT. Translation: CASTERGLVSNQPQHF.

CDR3 sequence: CSAREPGPWEKLFF. The CDR3 region has the DNA TGCAGTGCTAGAGAACCGGGACCCTGGGAAAAACTGTTTTTT. The rearrangement joins TRBV20-1 to TRBJ1-4, with TRBD1 as a possible D gene (5 bases). The CDR3 spans 14 residues. V was shortened by 0 bases and J by 8 bases, with 13 bases between the two germline ends. Germline CDR1 and CDR2: DFQATT and SNEGSKA (reference sequence).

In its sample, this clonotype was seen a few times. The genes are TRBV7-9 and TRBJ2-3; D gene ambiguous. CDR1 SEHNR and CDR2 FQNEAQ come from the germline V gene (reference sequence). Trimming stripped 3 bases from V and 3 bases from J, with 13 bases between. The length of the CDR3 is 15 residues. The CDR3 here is CASSFNWAETDTQYF. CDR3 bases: TGTGCCAGCAGCTTTAATTGGGCTGAAACAGATACGCAGTATTTT.

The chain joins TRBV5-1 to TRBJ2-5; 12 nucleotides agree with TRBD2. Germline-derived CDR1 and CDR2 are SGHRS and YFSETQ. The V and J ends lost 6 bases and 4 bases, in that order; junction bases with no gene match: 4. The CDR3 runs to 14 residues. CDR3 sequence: CASTSGGAGETQYF. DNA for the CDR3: TGCGCCAGCACTAGCGGGGGGGCCGGAGAGACCCAGTACTTC.

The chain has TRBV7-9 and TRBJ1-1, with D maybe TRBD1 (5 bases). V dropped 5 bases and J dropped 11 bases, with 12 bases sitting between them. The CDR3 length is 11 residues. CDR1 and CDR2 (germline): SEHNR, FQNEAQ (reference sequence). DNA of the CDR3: TGTGCCAGCAGCGACAGCCCGCTTGCTTTCTTT. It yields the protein CASSDSPLAFF. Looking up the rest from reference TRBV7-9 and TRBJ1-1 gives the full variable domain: DTGVSQNPRHKITKRGQNVTFRCDPISEHNRLYWYRQTLGQGPEFLTYFQNEAQLEKSRLLSDRFSAERPKGSFSTLEIQRTEQGDSAMYLCASSDSPLAFFGQGTRLTVV.

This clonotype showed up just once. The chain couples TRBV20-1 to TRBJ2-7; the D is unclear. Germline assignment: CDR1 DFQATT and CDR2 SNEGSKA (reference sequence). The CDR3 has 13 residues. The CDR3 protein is CRAAHPGSYEQYF. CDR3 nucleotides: TGCAGGGCCGCCCACCCCGGAAGCTACGAGCAGTACTTC.

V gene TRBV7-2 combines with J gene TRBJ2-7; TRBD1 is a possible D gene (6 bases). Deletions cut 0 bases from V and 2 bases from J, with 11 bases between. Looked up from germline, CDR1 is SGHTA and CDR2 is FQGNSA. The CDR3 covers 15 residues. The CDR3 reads CASSLAFGTPYEQYF. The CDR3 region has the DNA TGTGCCAGCAGCTTAGCGTTCGGGACACCCTACGAGCAGTACTTC.

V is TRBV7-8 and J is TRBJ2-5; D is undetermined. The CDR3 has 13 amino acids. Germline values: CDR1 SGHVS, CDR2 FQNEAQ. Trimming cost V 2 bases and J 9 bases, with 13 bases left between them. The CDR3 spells CASSLPSQGAQYF. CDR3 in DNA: TGTGCCAGCAGCTTACCCTCCCAAGGAGCCCAGTACTTC. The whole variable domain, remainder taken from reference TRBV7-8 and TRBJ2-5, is GAGVSQSPRYKVAKRGQDVALRCDPISGHVSLFWYQQALGQGPEFLTYFQNEAQLDKSGLPSDRFFAERPEGSVSTLKIQRTQQEDSAVYLCASSLPSQGAQYFGPGTRLLVL.

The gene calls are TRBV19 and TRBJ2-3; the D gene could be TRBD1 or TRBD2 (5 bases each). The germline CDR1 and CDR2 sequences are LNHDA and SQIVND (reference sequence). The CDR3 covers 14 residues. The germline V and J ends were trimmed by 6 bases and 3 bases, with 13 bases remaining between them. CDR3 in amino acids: CASSPGTNTDTQYF. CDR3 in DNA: TGTGCCAGTAGCCCCGGGACCAATACAGATACGCAGTATTTT.

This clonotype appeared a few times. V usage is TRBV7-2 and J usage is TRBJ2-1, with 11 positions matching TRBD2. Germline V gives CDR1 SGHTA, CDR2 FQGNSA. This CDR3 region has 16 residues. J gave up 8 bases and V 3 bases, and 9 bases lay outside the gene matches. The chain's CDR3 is CASSFIAGGGRDEQFF. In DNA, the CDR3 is TGTGCCAGCAGCTTTATAGCGGGAGGGGGCCGGGATGAGCAGTTCTTC.

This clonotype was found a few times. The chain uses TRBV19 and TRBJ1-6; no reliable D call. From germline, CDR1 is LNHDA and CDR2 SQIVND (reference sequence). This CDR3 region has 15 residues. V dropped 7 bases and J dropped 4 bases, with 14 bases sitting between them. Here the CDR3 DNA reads TGTGCCAGTAACCGACCGGGGTTTTATAATTCACCCCTCCACTTT. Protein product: CASNRPGFYNSPLHF.

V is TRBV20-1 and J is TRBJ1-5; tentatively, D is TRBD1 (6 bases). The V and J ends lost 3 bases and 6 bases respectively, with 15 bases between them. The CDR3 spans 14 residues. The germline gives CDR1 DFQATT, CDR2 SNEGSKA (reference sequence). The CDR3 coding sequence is TGCAGTGCTAGTGGGACATTGATGCTTCAGCCCCAGCATTTT. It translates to CSASGTLMLQPQHF.

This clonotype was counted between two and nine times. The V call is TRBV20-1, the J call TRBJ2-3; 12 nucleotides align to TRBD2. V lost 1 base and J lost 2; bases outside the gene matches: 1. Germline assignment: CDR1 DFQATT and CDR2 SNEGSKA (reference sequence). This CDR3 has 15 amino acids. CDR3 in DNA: TGCAGTGCTAGAGCTAGCGGGAGGGCCACAGATACGCAGTATTTT. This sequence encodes CSARASGRATDTQYF.

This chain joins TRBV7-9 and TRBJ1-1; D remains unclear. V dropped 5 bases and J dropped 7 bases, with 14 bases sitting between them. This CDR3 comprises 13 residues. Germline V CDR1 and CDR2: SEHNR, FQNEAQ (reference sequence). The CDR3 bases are TGTGCCAGCAGCCCCTCGGTTAACCTTGAAGCTTTCTTT. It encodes CASSPSVNLEAFF.

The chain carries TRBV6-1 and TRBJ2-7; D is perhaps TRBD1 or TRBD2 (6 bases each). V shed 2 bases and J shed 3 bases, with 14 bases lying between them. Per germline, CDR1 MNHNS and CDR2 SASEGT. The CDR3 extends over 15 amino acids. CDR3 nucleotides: TGTGCCAGCAGTGAACGGGGGACACAAATCTACGAGCAGTACTTC. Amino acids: CASSERGTQIYEQYF.

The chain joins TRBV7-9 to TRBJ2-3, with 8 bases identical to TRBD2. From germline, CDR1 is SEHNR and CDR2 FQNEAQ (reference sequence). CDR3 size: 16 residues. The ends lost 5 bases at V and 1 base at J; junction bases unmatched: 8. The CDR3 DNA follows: TGTGCCAGCAGCCGCCTCGGGGGGGGCCGCACAGATACGCAGTATTTT. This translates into CASSRLGGGRTDTQYF.

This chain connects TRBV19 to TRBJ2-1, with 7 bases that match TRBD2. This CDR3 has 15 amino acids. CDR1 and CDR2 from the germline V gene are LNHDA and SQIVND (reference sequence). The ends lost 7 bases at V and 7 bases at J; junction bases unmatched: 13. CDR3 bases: TGTGCCAGTACCCCACATGGCGGGGGAGGGAATGAGCAGTTCTTC. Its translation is CASTPHGGGGNEQFF.

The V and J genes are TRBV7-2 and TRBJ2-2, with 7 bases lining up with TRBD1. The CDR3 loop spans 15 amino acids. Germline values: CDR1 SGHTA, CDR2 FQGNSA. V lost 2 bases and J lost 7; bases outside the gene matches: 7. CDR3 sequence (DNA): TGTGCCAGCAGCTTACGGGGACAGAGAAACGGGGAGCTGTTTTTT. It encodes CASSLRGQRNGELFF.

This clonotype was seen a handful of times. In nucleotides, the CDR3 is TGTGCCAGCAGCTTAGGACCGAGCTCTAACTATGGCTACACCTTC. Encoded protein: CASSLGPSSNYGYTF. V usage is TRBV7-2 and J usage is TRBJ1-2, with unresolved D. In germline, CDR1 is SGHTA, CDR2 FQGNSA. The V end lost 1 base, the J end lost 0 bases, and 9 bases lay between the germline ends. The CDR3 length is 15 residues.

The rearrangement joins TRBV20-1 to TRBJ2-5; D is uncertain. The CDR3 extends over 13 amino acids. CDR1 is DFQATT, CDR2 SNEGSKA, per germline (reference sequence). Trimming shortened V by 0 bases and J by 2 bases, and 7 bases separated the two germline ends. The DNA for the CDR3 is TGCAGTGCTAGAGAGATGCAGCAAGAGACCCAGTACTTC. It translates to CSAREMQQETQYF.

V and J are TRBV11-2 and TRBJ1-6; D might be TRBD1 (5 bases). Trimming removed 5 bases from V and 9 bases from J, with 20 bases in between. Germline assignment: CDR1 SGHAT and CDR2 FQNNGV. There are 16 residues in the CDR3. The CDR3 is CASSRTQALLGSPLHF. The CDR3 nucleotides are TGTGCCAGCAGCCGAACACAGGCGCTTTTAGGTTCACCCCTCCACTTT.

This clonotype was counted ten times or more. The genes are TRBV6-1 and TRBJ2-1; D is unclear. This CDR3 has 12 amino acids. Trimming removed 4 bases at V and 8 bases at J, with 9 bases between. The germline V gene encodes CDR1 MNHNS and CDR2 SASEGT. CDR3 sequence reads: CASSGPVDEQFF. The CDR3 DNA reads TGTGCCAGCAGTGGACCTGTGGATGAGCAGTTCTTC.

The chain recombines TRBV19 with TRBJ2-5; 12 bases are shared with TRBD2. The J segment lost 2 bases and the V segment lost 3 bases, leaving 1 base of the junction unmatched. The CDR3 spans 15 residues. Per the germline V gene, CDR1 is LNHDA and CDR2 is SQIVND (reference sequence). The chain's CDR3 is CASSMTSGSQETQYF. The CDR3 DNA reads TGTGCCAGTAGTATGACTAGCGGGAGTCAAGAGACCCAGTACTTC.

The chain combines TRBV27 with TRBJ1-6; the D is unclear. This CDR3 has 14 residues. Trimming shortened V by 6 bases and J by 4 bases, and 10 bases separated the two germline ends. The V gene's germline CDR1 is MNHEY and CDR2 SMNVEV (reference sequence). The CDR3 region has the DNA TGTGCCAGCAGCCGCGGGGTTTATAATTCACCCCTCCACTTT. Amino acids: CASSRGVYNSPLHF.

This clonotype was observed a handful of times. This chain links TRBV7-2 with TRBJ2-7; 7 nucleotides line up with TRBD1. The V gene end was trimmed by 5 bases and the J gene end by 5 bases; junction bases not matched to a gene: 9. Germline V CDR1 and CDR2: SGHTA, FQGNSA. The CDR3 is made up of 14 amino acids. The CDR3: CASSRRGPTDEQYF. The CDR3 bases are TGTGCCAGCAGCAGAAGGGGGCCGACAGACGAGCAGTACTTC.

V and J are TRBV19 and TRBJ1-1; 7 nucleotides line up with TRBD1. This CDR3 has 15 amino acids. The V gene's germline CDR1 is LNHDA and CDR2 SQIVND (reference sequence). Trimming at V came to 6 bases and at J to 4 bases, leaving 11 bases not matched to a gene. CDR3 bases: TGTGCCAGTAGGCCCTCAACAGGGGTTGGCACTGAAGCTTTCTTT. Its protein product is CASRPSTGVGTEAFF. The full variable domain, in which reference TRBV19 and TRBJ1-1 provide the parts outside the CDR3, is DGGITQSPKYLFRKEGQNVTLSCEQNLNHDAMYWYRQDPGQGLRLIYYSQIVNDFQKGDIAEGYSVSREKKESFPLTVTSAQKNPTAFYLCASRPSTGVGTEAFFGQGTRLTVV.

CDR3 sequence reads: CASSSRQGNVGQYF. The CDR3 DNA follows: TGCGCCAGCAGCTCGAGACAGGGAAACGTAGGGCAGTACTTC. This rearrangement joins TRBV5-1 to TRBJ2-7; 7 bases match TRBD1. CDR3 size: 14 residues. The J segment lost 9 bases and the V segment lost 3 bases, leaving 12 bases of the junction unmatched. Germline V CDR1 and CDR2: SGHRS, YFSETQ.

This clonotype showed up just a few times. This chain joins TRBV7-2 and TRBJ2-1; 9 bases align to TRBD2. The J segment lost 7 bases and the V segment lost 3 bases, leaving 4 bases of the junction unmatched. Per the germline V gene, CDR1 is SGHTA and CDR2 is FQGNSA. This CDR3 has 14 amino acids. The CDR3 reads CASSLGLASNEQFF. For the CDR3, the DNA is TGTGCCAGCAGCTTGGGACTAGCATCGAATGAGCAGTTCTTC. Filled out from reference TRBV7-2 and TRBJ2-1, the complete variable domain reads GAGVSQSPSNKVTEKGKDVELRCDPISGHTALYWYRQSLGQGLEFLIYFQGNSAPDKSGLPSDRFSAERTGGSVSTLTIQRTQQEDSAVYLCASSLGLASNEQFFGPGTRLTVL.

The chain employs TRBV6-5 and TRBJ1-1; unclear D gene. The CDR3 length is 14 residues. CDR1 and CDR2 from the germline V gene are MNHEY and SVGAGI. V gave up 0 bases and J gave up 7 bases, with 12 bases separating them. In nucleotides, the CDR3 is TGTGCCAGCAGTTACTCGAAATACTCCTTTGAAGCTTTCTTT. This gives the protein CASSYSKYSFEAFF.